The 4 T cell receptor beta chains given below trace back to one sample, sequenced in a study of blood T cell repertoires in COVID-19. The assay was immunoSEQ multiplex PCR, and TCRdb's table has in-frame clones only and misses some. The table includes roughly 400,000 clones, just over 90% detected once. The sequencing sample was made of PBMCs or T cells enriched from blood (not recorded which). These TCRs come from a woman in her thirties or forties who had been exposed to COVID-19.

The rearrangement uses TRBV3-1 (or the pseudogene TRBV3-2) and TRBJ2-5; D is uncertain. The CDR3 contains 14 residues. Germline assignment: CDR1 LGHDT and CDR2 YNNKEL (reference sequence). Trimming left V 2 bases short and J 4 bases short, with 11 bases between. CDR3 in DNA: TGTGCCAGCAGCCAATCTAGGTCACGAGAGACCCAGTACTTC. It encodes CASSQSRSRETQYF.

V is TRBV5-6 and J is TRBJ1-2; D is unclear. There are 15 residues in the CDR3. With 0 bases removed from V and 2 bases from J, the gap between germline ends came to 11 bases. Germline assignment: CDR1 SGHDT and CDR2 YYEEEE. The CDR3 region has the DNA TGTGCCAGCAGCTTGGAGGCACAGCGGAACTATGGCTACACCTTC. Its protein product is CASSLEAQRNYGYTF.

V and J are TRBV12-5 and TRBJ1-4, with D tentatively TRBD1 (6 bases). Germline V gene lookup returns CDR1 LGHNT and CDR2 FRNRAP. The V and J ends lost 5 bases and 2 bases respectively, with 9 bases between them. This CDR3 contains 14 residues. CDR3 region: CASGRGTTNEKLFF. CDR3 nucleotides: TGTGCTAGTGGTAGGGGGACGACTAATGAAAAACTGTTTTTT.

The rearrangement links TRBV12-3 or TRBV12-4 to TRBJ1-1; 8 bases fit TRBD1. This CDR3 comprises 13 residues. Trimming at V came to 7 bases and at J to 4 bases, leaving 5 bases not matched to a gene. CDR3 nucleotide sequence: TGTGCCAGCAATAACAGGGGGAGCACTGAAGCTTTCTTT. Its translation is CASNNRGSTEAFF.